This TCR beta chain is from a study of control samples from healthy donors and cancer patients. The table came from immunoSEQ multiplex PCR; TCRdb's copy has only in-frame clones and leaves some out. This table holds 60,000 to 70,000 clones, 85% found once. Trimming took 0 bases from V and 4 from J, leaving 6 bases between them. This CDR3 region has 13 residues. Germline CDR1 reads GTSNPN; CDR2 reads SVGIG (reference sequence). The sequence was collected from a man aged 40-55 years in good health. This chain joins TRBV30 and TRBJ2-2; tentative D call: TRBD1 (6 bases). The sample taken for sequencing was blood. The DNA for the CDR3 is TGTGCCTGGAGTGTAGGGGGCACCGGGGAGCTGTTTTTT. This translates into CAWSVGGTGELFF. The full variable domain, its missing parts supplied by reference TRBV30 and TRBJ2-2, is SQTIHQWPATLVQPVGSPLSLECTVEGTSNPNLYWYRQAAGRGLQLLFYSVGIGQISSEVPQNLSASRPQDRQFILSSKKLLLSDSGFYLCAWSVGGTGELFFGEGSRLTVL.